These 21 T cell receptor beta chains were sequenced from one sample in a study of molecular identifiers for immune sequencing clone quantification. MiXCR, applied by TCRdb to the PCR reads, yields one record per CDR3 protein. The table has more than 450,000 distinct CDR3 sequences, 25% seen once. Sample: naive CD8+ T cells from blood, with Jurkat cell RNA spiked in. The subset: FACS-sorted CD8+CD4-CCR7+CD45RA+ naive T cells. The origin of the receptors is a human donor in good health. Some libraries in this study had Jurkat cell RNA spiked in.

This clonotype was observed at least ten times. The gene calls are TRBV5-6 and TRBJ2-5; no clear D gene. The length of the CDR3 is 12 residues. Trimming shortened V by 2 bases and J by 2 bases, and 4 bases separated the two germline ends. Looked up from germline, CDR1 is SGHDT and CDR2 is YYEEEE. CDR3 in amino acids: CASSLEQETQYF. The CDR3 DNA reads as TGTGCCAGCAGCTTAGAGCAAGAGACCCAGTACTTC. Drawing the rest from reference TRBV5-6 and TRBJ2-5, the complete variable domain is DAGVTQSPTHLIKTRGQQVTLRCSPKSGHDTVSWYQQALGQGPQFIFQYYEEEERQRGNFPDRFSGHQFPNYSSELNVNALLLGDSALYLCASSLEQETQYFGPGTRLLVL.

This clonotype came up many times. The chain employs TRBV7-2 and TRBJ2-1, with 13 bases aligning to TRBD2. CDR1 and CDR2 from the germline V gene are SGHTA and FQGNSA. This CDR3 is 15 amino acids long. V trimming: 2 bases; J trimming: 10 bases; junction bases outside the gene matches: 5. The CDR3 DNA reads as TGTGCCAGCAGCTTACCCGGACTAGCGGGGGAGGAGCAGTTCTTC. Translating gives CASSLPGLAGEEQFF.

Notes on this clonotype: A clone one base away is much larger, so this may be a read error. The chain carries TRBV29-1 and TRBJ2-6; D not certain. The CDR3 sequence is 16 residues long. Per the germline V gene, CDR1 is SQVTM and CDR2 is ANQGSEA. In DNA, the CDR3 is TGCAGCGTTGTTCATTATCAGAGATCTGAGGCCAACGTCCTGACTTTC. Protein sequence: CSVVHYQRSEANVLTF. Filled out from reference TRBV29-1 and TRBJ2-6, the complete variable domain reads SAVISQKPSRDICQRGTSLTIQCQVDSQVTMMFWYRQQPGQSLTLIATANQGSEATYESGFVIDKFPISRPNLTFSTLTVSNMSPEDSSIYLCSVVHYQRSEANVLTFGAGSRLTVL.

The chain uses TRBV11-2 and TRBJ2-1; TRBD2 aligns across 13 bases. The CDR3 sequence is 17 residues long. Germline V gene sequence: CDR1 SGHAT, CDR2 FQNNGV. After removal of 1 base from V and 4 bases from J, the junction contained 4 bases not matched to a gene. The CDR3 coding sequence is TGTGCCAGCAGCTTAGTCGGGGGACTAGCGGGGTACAATGAGCAGTTCTTC. Protein sequence: CASSLVGGLAGYNEQFF.

The V call is TRBV30, the J call TRBJ2-1, with D possibly matching TRBD2 (5 bases). Germline V CDR1 and CDR2: GTSNPN, SVGIG (reference sequence). The ends were cut back, 4 bases at V and 6 bases at J, with 16 bases in the middle. The CDR3 covers 14 residues. The chain's CDR3 is CAWTPGTRSNEQFF. CDR3 bases: TGTGCCTGGACCCCCGGAACTAGGAGCAATGAGCAGTTCTTC.

This clonotype showed up many times. CDR3 in amino acids: CASSPWTGQYLMNTEAFF. The CDR3 nucleotides read TGTGCCAGCAGCCCCTGGACAGGGCAATACTTAATGAACACTGAAGCTTTCTTT. The gene calls are TRBV7-9 and TRBJ1-1; 8 bases match TRBD1. Germline CDR1 is SEHNR and CDR2 is FQNEAQ (reference sequence). With V trimmed by 5 bases and J by 0 bases, 14 bases remained unmatched. This CDR3 spans 18 amino acids.

This clonotype was detected only a few times. This chain uses TRBV7-8 with TRBJ1-1, with 7 bases that match TRBD1. The length of the CDR3 is 12 residues. Germline V gene lookup returns CDR1 SGHVS and CDR2 FQNEAQ. The V and J ends lost 5 bases and 6 bases, in that order; junction bases with no gene match: 3. CDR3 DNA: TGTGCCAGCAGCACCGGGACAGCTGAAGCTTTCTTT. It specifies CASSTGTAEAFF.

V usage is TRBV2 and J usage is TRBJ2-5, with 9 nucleotides matching TRBD2. This CDR3 region has 15 residues. V shed 3 bases and J 5 bases; nucleotides not matched to a gene: 7. Germline V gives CDR1 SNHLY, CDR2 FYNNEI. The CDR3 loop reads CASSDVAGVTETQYF. In nucleotides, the CDR3 is TGTGCCAGCAGTGATGTAGCGGGAGTTACGGAGACCCAGTACTTC.

This clonotype was recorded a few times. The chain joins TRBV11-1 to TRBJ2-3, with D perhaps given as TRBD1 or TRBD2 (5 bases each). The ends were cut back, 0 bases at V and 4 bases at J, with 20 bases in the middle. Germline V gene lookup returns CDR1 SGHAT and CDR2 FQDESV (reference sequence). This CDR3 contains 18 residues. The CDR3 reads CASSLAPDWGSEADTQYF. The CDR3 DNA is TGTGCCAGCAGCTTAGCTCCCGATTGGGGGTCCGAGGCAGATACGCAGTATTTT.

This clonotype occurred many times. The chain combines TRBV7-9 with TRBJ1-5; 8 nucleotides match TRBD1. The CDR3 has 17 amino acids. V lost 4 bases to trimming and J lost 0 bases; unmatched junction nucleotides: 8. Germline values: CDR1 SEHNR, CDR2 FQNEAQ (reference sequence). CDR3 in DNA: TGTGCCAGCAGCTCCGGGACAGGAGTTAATAGCAATCAGCCCCAGCATTTT. The encoded protein is CASSSGTGVNSNQPQHF.

This clonotype occurred a few times. V and J are TRBV20-1 and TRBJ2-7; 10 nucleotides line up with TRBD2. CDR1 is DFQATT, CDR2 SNEGSKA, per germline (reference sequence). The CDR3 is 15 residues long. V was pared by 6 bases and J by 3 bases, with 11 bases of the junction left unmatched. Written as DNA, the CDR3 is TGCAGTGCGTGGACAGAGCGGGAGGGCCACTACGAGCAGTACTTC. It yields the protein CSAWTEREGHYEQYF.

The V call is TRBV7-9, the J call TRBJ2-5; tentatively, D is TRBD1 or TRBD2 (5 bases each). The V gene lost 1 base and the J gene lost 4 bases, with 10 bases spanning the gap. The CDR3 is made up of 14 amino acids. The V gene's germline CDR1 is SEHNR and CDR2 FQNEAQ (reference sequence). The CDR3 DNA follows: TGTGCCAGCAGCTTAGTCGGGGCAAGAGAGACCCAGTACTTC. This encodes CASSLVGARETQYF.

The CDR3 coding sequence is TGTGCCAGCAGCTCCTGGGGGCGGGGGGTGCAAGAGACCCAGTACTTC. It yields the protein CASSSWGRGVQETQYF. The chain joins TRBV7-2 to TRBJ2-5; 8 positions agree with TRBD2. The CDR3 consists of 16 residues. CDR1 and CDR2 from the germline V gene are SGHTA and FQGNSA. The J segment lost 2 bases and the V segment lost 4 bases, leaving 9 bases of the junction unmatched.

This clonotype was counted once. Here the CDR3 DNA reads TGTGCCACCAGTGATTTTAGGGTCGGGACCGGGGAGCTGTTTTTT. It yields the protein CATSDFRVGTGELFF. The chain joins TRBV24-1 to TRBJ2-2; D is unresolved. Germline CDR1 is KGHDR and CDR2 is SFDVKD. V lost 1 base, J lost 5 bases, and 10 bases lay in between. This CDR3 contains 15 residues.

Only a few counts were recorded for this clonotype. CDR3 amino acids: CASSQVLVNNSPLHF. The DNA for the CDR3 is TGCGCCAGCAGCCAAGTTTTAGTGAATAATTCACCCCTCCACTTT. The chain joins TRBV4-3 to TRBJ1-6; D ambiguous. Germline CDR1 is LGHNA and CDR2 is YSLEER. V was trimmed by 1 base and J by 5 bases, leaving 9 bases between them. The CDR3 extends over 15 amino acids.

Many counts were recorded for this clonotype. The rearrangement links TRBV7-6 to TRBJ2-7, with TRBD2 matching 9 bases. The ends lost 1 base at V and 4 bases at J; junction bases unmatched: 8. This CDR3 has 16 residues. The germline CDR1 and CDR2 sequences are SGHVS and FNYEAQ. CDR3 DNA sequence: TGTGCCAGCAGCTTAGAGGTTAGCGGGAGTAAGTACGAGCAGTACTTC. Residues: CASSLEVSGSKYEQYF.

The V and J genes are TRBV9 and TRBJ2-3, with D unclear. With 2 bases removed from V and 4 bases from J, the gap between germline ends came to 11 bases. Germline loops: CDR1 SGDLS, CDR2 YYNGEE. The CDR3 is made up of 14 amino acids. In DNA form, the CDR3 reads TGTGCCAGCAGCGTCTTCGGTTCCGCAGATACGCAGTATTTT. The encoded protein is CASSVFGSADTQYF. Full variable domain (outside the CDR3, taken from reference TRBV9 and TRBJ2-3): DSGVTQTPKHLITATGQRVTLRCSPRSGDLSVYWYQQSLDQGLQFLIQYYNGEERAKGNILERFSAQQFPDLHSELNLSSLELGDSALYFCASSVFGSADTQYFGPGTRLTVL.

The V and J genes are TRBV28 and TRBJ2-1; the match to TRBD2 covers 8 bases. CDR1 and CDR2 (germline): MDHEN, SYDVKM. V gave up 3 bases and J gave up 5 bases; unmatched junction bases: 15. This CDR3 contains 18 residues. The CDR3 spells CASSLVSGSSGLDNEQFF. The CDR3 DNA reads TGTGCCAGCAGTTTGGTCTCCGGCTCTAGCGGGTTAGACAATGAGCAGTTCTTC.

The chain links TRBV11-2 to TRBJ2-2; 12 nucleotides align to TRBD2. The germline V gene encodes CDR1 SGHAT and CDR2 FQNNGV. The CDR3 sequence is 16 residues long. V was pared by 2 bases and J by 4 bases, with 2 bases of the junction left unmatched. The CDR3 DNA follows: TGTGCCAGCAGCTTAATGGGACTAGCGGGCACCGGGGAGCTGTTTTTT. Translation: CASSLMGLAGTGELFF.

V and J are TRBV7-9 and TRBJ2-7; maybe TRBD1 (6 bases). Germline CDR1 and CDR2: SEHNR and FQNEAQ (reference sequence). The CDR3 sequence is 17 residues long. V shed 4 bases and J shed 3 bases, with 22 bases lying between them. CDR3 bases: TGTGCCAGCAGCTCTGACAGGACCTTAACACCCTACTACGAGCAGTACTTC. It encodes CASSSDRTLTPYYEQYF. Together with reference TRBV7-9 and TRBJ2-7, the CDR3 gives the full variable domain: DTGVSQNPRHKITKRGQNVTFRCDPISEHNRLYWYRQTLGQGPEFLTYFQNEAQLEKSRLLSDRFSAERPKGSFSTLEIQRTEQGDSAMYLCASSSDRTLTPYYEQYFGPGTRLTVT.

The count of this clonotype is one. A much larger clonotype is one base distant, so this may be a read error. V gene TRBV20-1 combines with J gene TRBJ2-7; D remains unclear. CDR3 length: 12 amino acids. Germline V gene sequence: CDR1 DFQATT, CDR2 SNEGSKA (reference sequence). CDR3 protein: CSAGDMGYEQYF. CDR3 in DNA: TGCAGTGCTGGAGATATGGGGTACGAGCAGTACTTC.